This T cell receptor beta chain derives from a study of read filtering for tumor transcriptome and immune sequencing. This library used 300 to 450 ng RNA and molecular barcoded adaptors spanning alpha/delta and beta/gamma chains. TCRdb analysed the reads with MiXCR anew, one entry per CDR3 protein. The sample carries over 35,000 distinct CDR3 sequences, about 12% recorded once. This clonotype appeared many times. The TCR originated in a donor aged 40 or over with multiple myeloma. Material for sequencing was a population of CD138-negative cells sorted from bone marrow.

CDR3 in DNA: TGTGCCAGCAGCTCTGGACTACCCCCGCAGTATTTT. This gives the protein CASSSGLPPQYF. This sequence joins TRBV7-6 and TRBJ2-3, with D perhaps matching TRBD2 (6 bases). CDR1 and CDR2 (germline): SGHVS, FNYEAQ. The germline V and J ends were trimmed by 4 bases and 10 bases, with 12 bases remaining between them. The CDR3 has 12 amino acids.